A selection of T cell receptor beta chains follows, all from one sample in a study of blood T cell repertoires in COVID-19. Data came from immunoSEQ multiplex PCR; TCRdb stores just in-frame clones and leaves some out. The profile shows 200,000 to 300,000 clones, over 80% of them singletons. The sample taken for sequencing was peripheral blood. The receptors were gathered from a woman aged 40 to 50 who had recovered from COVID-19. Both conserved end residues are trimmed from each CDR3.

TRBV19	TRBJ2-5	ASSASSLQGGETQY
TRBV12-3/TRBV12-4	TRBJ2-2	ASSFLTGELF
TRBV5-1	TRBJ1-1	ASSLGRAEGTEAF
TRBV18	TRBJ2-2	ASSDGQGNTGELF
TRBV11-2	TRBJ1-1	ASSLRGDEAF
TRBV21-1	TRBJ2-4	ASSKTPFGDLAKNIQY
TRBV5-6	TRBJ2-4	ASRETGQGVGIQY
TRBV7-8	TRBJ2-3	ASSLRRGGDTQY
TRBV3-1/TRBV3-2	TRBJ2-1	ASSPGGWQTYNEQF
TRBV4-1	TRBJ2-1	ASSQGDRVYNEQF
TRBV24-1	TRBJ2-1	ATSDGDRGSDNEQF
TRBV6-6	TRBJ2-5	ASSSAGVWETQY
TRBV19	TRBJ2-5	ASSALRGQGSGAQY
TRBV9	TRBJ2-7	ASSVGFSGYEQY
TRBV6-5	TRBJ2-7	ASRDPGTGRAEQY
TRBV27	TRBJ1-1	ASTRGSAGGLNTEAF
TRBV5-6	TRBJ2-5	ASSLFESPIYRETQY
TRBV2	TRBJ2-2	ASTRNRGANTGELF
TRBV2	TRBJ1-1	ASGQGMNTEAF
TRBV30	TRBJ1-5	AWTSQGAGVQPQH
TRBV5-1	TRBJ2-6	ASSLAGYGANVLT
TRBV7-2	TRBJ2-7	ASSLAAVAYEQY
TRBV2	TRBJ1-2	ASSDISPGLYGYT
TRBV30	TRBJ1-5	AWSIGQLSNQPQH
TRBV2	TRBJ2-1	ASRGLGESSYNEQF
TRBV2	TRBJ2-3	ASRRAGAAADTQY
TRBV5-1	TRBJ2-5	ASSLASPQETQY
TRBV5-4	TRBJ1-1	ASSAGQGGTEAF
TRBV19	TRBJ2-5	ASSISRGGQETQY
TRBV19	TRBJ1-5	ASSIEGGGFSNQPQH
TRBV18	TRBJ1-2	ASSGSRGEGYT
TRBV5-8	TRBJ1-5	ASSYWTGGAIGQPQH
TRBV9	TRBJ1-6	ASSLSSGENSPLH